Listed below are T cell receptor beta chains from one sample, sequenced in a study of blood T cell repertoires in COVID-19. Method: immunoSEQ multiplex PCR; TCRdb's copy keeps in-frame clones and lacks some. The repertoire holds some 87,000 clones, with approximately 86% as singletons. The specimen sequenced was peripheral blood. The source is a woman between 65 and 79 years old with active or convalescent COVID-19. CDR3s include the opening cysteine and the closing phenylalanine or tryptophan. The D gene is left open where the match is weak. Clone size, where shown, is once, few, many, or a class for clones that have expanded.

J,V,D,size,DNA,CDR3
TRBJ1-2,TRBV9,TRBD1,once,TGTGCCAGCAGCGCTTCCGGGACAGATAACTATGGCTACACCTTC,CASSASGTDNYGYTF
TRBJ2-7,TRBV6-6,TRBD1,.,TGTGCCAGCAGTTACGGACAGGGCTCCTACGAGCAGTACTTC,CASSYGQGSYEQYF
TRBJ2-2,TRBV19,.,few,TGTGCCAGTAGTCCCCGGGGAACAAACACCGGGGAGCTGTTTTTT,CASSPRGTNTGELFF
TRBJ1-2,TRBV6-5,.,.,TGTGCCAGCAGGCCCCGGGGTGAGTCCTATGGCTACACCTTC,CASRPRGESYGYTF
TRBJ2-7,TRBV11-1,TRBD1,.,TGTGCCAGCAGCTCCTCTAAGGGGACAGGGGGCCTCGAGCAGTACTTC,CASSSSKGTGGLEQYF
TRBJ2-5,TRBV5-4,.,few,TGTGCCAGCAGCTTGGCTCCCCTCGAGACCCAGTACTTC,CASSLAPLETQYF
TRBJ1-2,TRBV5-1,.,.,TGCGCCAGCAGCTTGGCAGGGGCACCATCTAACTATGGCTACACCTTC,CASSLAGAPSNYGYTF
TRBJ2-3,TRBV28,TRBD2,.,TGTGCCAGCAGTGGGAGGGTTGGCGCAGATACGCAGTATTTT,CASSGRVGADTQYF
TRBJ2-2,TRBV24-1,TRBD1,.,TGTGCCACCAGTGATCCGGGACAGGGGGACCCCGGGGAGCTGTTTTTT,CATSDPGQGDPGELFF
TRBJ1-1,TRBV18,TRBD1,.,TGTGCCAGCTCGCTCACCGGGACAGGTCTTAACACTGAAGCTTTCTTT,CASSLTGTGLNTEAFF
TRBJ2-4,TRBV19,TRBD1,.,TGTGCCAGTAGTACAACCGGGACAGGGAAAAACATTCAGTACTTC,CASSTTGTGKNIQYF
TRBJ2-5,TRBV6-5,.,.,TGTGCCAGCAACCGGGACTCCCTTTTTGGGACCCAGTACTTC,CASNRDSLFGTQYF
TRBJ1-4,TRBV4-1,.,.,TGCGCCAGCAGCCAAGATGGGGCATATGGCGAAAAACTGTTTTTT,CASSQDGAYGEKLFF
TRBJ2-2,TRBV5-1,TRBD1,.,TGCGCCAGCAGCTGGGGACAGCTGAACACCGGGGAGCTGTTTTTT,CASSWGQLNTGELFF
TRBJ2-2,TRBV7-2,.,.,TGTGCCAGCAGTTTGACTATGCCCGGGACCGGGGAGCTGTTTTTT,CASSLTMPGTGELFF
TRBJ1-1,TRBV5-5,.,.,TGTGCCAGCAGCCTATCAGGGTACGTAAACACTGAAGCTTTCTTT,CASSLSGYVNTEAFF
TRBJ2-3,TRBV20-1,.,once,TGCAGTGCTAGTCCAAACGCGGATACGCAGTATTTT,CSASPNADTQYF
TRBJ2-3,TRBV7-2,TRBD2,.,TGTGCCAGCAGCTTAGTCCTAGCGGGGGGCGATGCTAGCACAGATACGCAGTATTTT,CASSLVLAGGDASTDTQYF
TRBJ2-7,TRBV27,.,.,TGTGCCAGCAGTTTGGGCAGGGGCTACGAGCAGTACTTC,CASSLGRGYEQYF
TRBJ2-1,TRBV24-1,TRBD1,.,TGTGCCACCAGTGAACTTTACAGGGGCGCGGCGGATGAGCAGTTCTTC,CATSELYRGAADEQFF
TRBJ1-4,TRBV7-9,.,.,TGTGCCAGCCAAGAGCCAACTAATGAAAAACTGTTTTTT,CASQEPTNEKLFF
TRBJ2-7,TRBV5-1,TRBD1,once,TGCGCCAGCAGCTTCGACAGGGGCTCCTCAGAGCAGTACTTC,CASSFDRGSSEQYF
TRBJ2-7,TRBV18,.,.,TGTGCCAGCTCACCCGGTGTCCTCACCGCCTACGAGCAGTACTTC,CASSPGVLTAYEQYF